The rows below give T cell receptor beta chains drawn from one sample of a study of T cell repertoires in aging, cancer and after chemotherapy. TCRdb called the multiplex PCR reads again in MiXCR, with one record for every CDR3 protein. The table shows about 13,000 distinct CDR3 sequences, with 28% occurring only once. Specimen: blood. The source is a human donor with a blood cancer. Both conserved end residues are part of each CDR3. A D gene is named only where the DNA matches it firmly. Clone size appears in some rows only: once, few, many, or a class for an expanded clone.

abundance: .; v_gene: TRBV20-1; j_gene: TRBJ2-2; d_gene: TRBD2; CDR3nt: TGCAGTGCTAGACCCGCGGGGGGGGCCGGGAAGGCCGGGGAGCTGTTTTTT; CDR3aa: CSARPAGGAGKAGELFF
abundance: .; v_gene: TRBV7-9; j_gene: TRBJ1-1; d_gene: TRBD1; CDR3nt: TGTGCCAGCAGGCCACAGGGGGCGTACACTGAAGCTTTCTTT; CDR3aa: CASRPQGAYTEAFF
abundance: few; v_gene: TRBV20-1; j_gene: TRBJ2-2; d_gene: TRBD2; CDR3nt: TGCAGTGCTAGAGGGGGTAGCGGGACCGCGAACACCGGGGAGCTGTTTTTT; CDR3aa: CSARGGSGTANTGELFF
abundance: .; v_gene: TRBV30; j_gene: TRBJ2-2; d_gene: TRBD2; CDR3nt: TGTGCCTGGAGTATGGGACTAGCGGGGGGTCGGGGGGAGCTGTTTTTT; CDR3aa: CAWSMGLAGGRGELFF
abundance: many; v_gene: TRBV15; j_gene: TRBJ1-1; d_gene: TRBD1; CDR3nt: TGTGCCACCAGCAGGGCCGGGACAGGGTTGGGGACTGAAGCTTTCTTT; CDR3aa: CATSRAGTGLGTEAFF
abundance: few; v_gene: TRBV4-3; j_gene: TRBJ2-3; d_gene: TRBD1; CDR3nt: TGCGCCAGCAGCCAAGATCGCCAGGGGGTGCAGTATTTT; CDR3aa: CASSQDRQGVQYF
abundance: .; v_gene: TRBV6-2/TRBV6-3; j_gene: TRBJ2-3; d_gene: .; CDR3nt: TGTGCCAGCAGTTACCTAGCAGTGGGGGATACGCAGTATTTT; CDR3aa: CASSYLAVGDTQYF
abundance: few; v_gene: TRBV4-1; j_gene: TRBJ2-1; d_gene: TRBD1; CDR3nt: TGCGCCAGCAGCCCCACTCCGGGACAGGGGACCAATGAGCAGTTCTTC; CDR3aa: CASSPTPGQGTNEQFF
abundance: medium-sized; v_gene: TRBV6-5; j_gene: TRBJ2-5; d_gene: .; CDR3nt: TGTGCCAGCAGTCGCGACATGGCCCTACGAGAGACCCAGTACTTC; CDR3aa: CASSRDMALRETQYF
abundance: .; v_gene: TRBV5-1; j_gene: TRBJ2-7; d_gene: .; CDR3nt: TGCGCCAGCAGACAGGAGTACGAGCAGTACTTC; CDR3aa: CASRQEYEQYF
abundance: few; v_gene: TRBV7-2; j_gene: TRBJ2-6; d_gene: TRBD2; CDR3nt: TGTGCCAGCAGCTTAGGTCTAGCGGGAGGCGCTGGGGCCAACGTCCTGACTTTC; CDR3aa: CASSLGLAGGAGANVLTF
abundance: few; v_gene: TRBV7-6; j_gene: TRBJ1-5; d_gene: .; CDR3nt: TGTGCCAGCAGCTTAAATGGCGTCCAGCCCCAGCATTTT; CDR3aa: CASSLNGVQPQHF
abundance: .; v_gene: TRBV5-1; j_gene: TRBJ2-2; d_gene: TRBD1; CDR3nt: TGCGCCAGCAGCACCTGGAGGACAGGGCGTACGAACACCGGGGAGCTGTTTTTT; CDR3aa: CASSTWRTGRTNTGELFF
abundance: .; v_gene: TRBV18; j_gene: TRBJ2-3; d_gene: TRBD2; CDR3nt: TGTGCCAGCTCACCAGGGGGGGAAGCAGATACGCAGTATTTT; CDR3aa: CASSPGGEADTQYF
abundance: medium-sized; v_gene: TRBV6-5; j_gene: TRBJ2-7; d_gene: .; CDR3nt: TGTGCCAGCAGTTACTCGGGTTGGGACTTAAGCTACGAGCAGTACTTC; CDR3aa: CASSYSGWDLSYEQYF
abundance: few; v_gene: TRBV6-2/TRBV6-3; j_gene: TRBJ2-1; d_gene: TRBD2; CDR3nt: TGTGCCAGCAGTTACCGGGGCGGGAGTGGTCGTAATGAGCAGTTCTTC; CDR3aa: CASSYRGGSGRNEQFF
abundance: .; v_gene: TRBV27; j_gene: TRBJ2-1; d_gene: .; CDR3nt: TGTGCCAGCAGTTTTTCCCCATGGGGGGGGCCTCGGTTCTTC; CDR3aa: CASSFSPWGGPRFF
abundance: few; v_gene: TRBV7-4; j_gene: TRBJ1-4; d_gene: .; CDR3nt: TGTGCCAGCAGCTTACAGGGATCGAATGAAAAACTGTTTTTT; CDR3aa: CASSLQGSNEKLFF
abundance: medium-sized; v_gene: TRBV11-1; j_gene: TRBJ2-5; d_gene: .; CDR3nt: TGTGCCAGCAGCCCAGGGGGGACTTACCACTTC; CDR3aa: CASSPGGTYHF
abundance: few; v_gene: TRBV4-3; j_gene: TRBJ2-5; d_gene: .; CDR3nt: TGCGCCAGCAGCCCCGCGGGACAGAAAGAGACCCAGTACTTC; CDR3aa: CASSPAGQKETQYF
abundance: medium-sized; v_gene: TRBV11-1; j_gene: TRBJ2-1; d_gene: .; CDR3nt: TGTGCCAGCAGCTCCCGGACGGGGATCTCCTACAATGAGCAGTTCTTC; CDR3aa: CASSSRTGISYNEQFF
abundance: many; v_gene: TRBV5-4; j_gene: TRBJ2-1; d_gene: .; CDR3nt: TGTGCCAGCAGCCACCGCCAGGGGGGACTATTTGACAATGAGCAGTTCTTC; CDR3aa: CASSHRQGGLFDNEQFF
abundance: .; v_gene: TRBV20-1; j_gene: TRBJ2-1; d_gene: .; CDR3nt: TGCAGTGCTCCTAAAGGACAATGGGAGCAGTTCTTC; CDR3aa: CSAPKGQWEQFF
abundance: .; v_gene: TRBV12-3/TRBV12-4; j_gene: TRBJ2-6; d_gene: .; CDR3nt: TGTGCCAGCACCCATTTAAACAACTCTGGGGCCAACGTCCTGACTTTC; CDR3aa: CASTHLNNSGANVLTF
abundance: medium-sized; v_gene: TRBV5-4; j_gene: TRBJ2-3; d_gene: .; CDR3nt: TGTGCCAGCAGCTTTGGCTCCCAGAACACAGATACGCAGTATTTT; CDR3aa: CASSFGSQNTDTQYF
abundance: few; v_gene: TRBV6-2/TRBV6-3; j_gene: TRBJ1-5; d_gene: TRBD1; CDR3nt: TGTGCCGGCGACAAAACAGGGGAAGGAGATCAGCCCCAGCATTTT; CDR3aa: CAGDKTGEGDQPQHF
abundance: medium-sized; v_gene: TRBV15; j_gene: TRBJ2-2; d_gene: TRBD2; CDR3nt: TGTGCCACCAGCAGAAGTAAGCGGGGGCGGAACACCGGGGAGCTGTTTTTT; CDR3aa: CATSRSKRGRNTGELFF
abundance: medium-sized; v_gene: TRBV19; j_gene: TRBJ1-2; d_gene: .; CDR3nt: TGTGCCACCTCAGTTAACTATGGCTACACCTTC; CDR3aa: CATSVNYGYTF
abundance: .; v_gene: TRBV24-1; j_gene: TRBJ2-2; d_gene: TRBD2; CDR3nt: TGTGCCACCGCGACGGGGGGCACCGGGGAGCTGTTTTTT; CDR3aa: CATATGGTGELFF
abundance: .; v_gene: TRBV18; j_gene: TRBJ1-1; d_gene: .; CDR3nt: TGTGCCAGCTCAGGGACTCTAAGGGTGAACACTGAAGCTTTCTTT; CDR3aa: CASSGTLRVNTEAFF
abundance: .; v_gene: TRBV6-5; j_gene: TRBJ2-1; d_gene: TRBD1; CDR3nt: TGTGCCAGCAGCCCGGACAGGTCCTACAATGAGCAGTTCTTC; CDR3aa: CASSPDRSYNEQFF
abundance: medium-sized; v_gene: TRBV27; j_gene: TRBJ1-6; d_gene: .; CDR3nt: TGTGCCAGCAGTTTATTCCCGCTTGGCAGGCTAAGCGATTCACCCCTCCACTTT; CDR3aa: CASSLFPLGRLSDSPLHF
abundance: .; v_gene: TRBV20-1; j_gene: TRBJ2-7; d_gene: TRBD2; CDR3nt: TGCAGTGCTAGGTCTAGCGGGAGAAGATACGAGCAGTACTTC; CDR3aa: CSARSSGRRYEQYF
abundance: .; v_gene: TRBV5-6; j_gene: TRBJ2-1; d_gene: TRBD1; CDR3nt: TGTGCCAGCAGCCTATCTGGGACAGGGGATGAGCAGTTCTTC; CDR3aa: CASSLSGTGDEQFF
abundance: many; v_gene: TRBV27; j_gene: TRBJ1-5; d_gene: TRBD1; CDR3nt: TGTGCCAGCAGTTATGGACAGGGGACCCAGCCCCAGCATTTT; CDR3aa: CASSYGQGTQPQHF
abundance: few; v_gene: TRBV7-2; j_gene: TRBJ2-1; d_gene: TRBD2; CDR3nt: TGTGCCAGCAGCTTAAGTAGCGGGCCCTACAATGAGCAGTTCTTC; CDR3aa: CASSLSSGPYNEQFF
abundance: medium-sized; v_gene: TRBV27; j_gene: TRBJ1-2; d_gene: TRBD1; CDR3nt: TGTGCCAGCAGGGCCGGGACAGGGAACTATGGCTACACCTTC; CDR3aa: CASRAGTGNYGYTF
abundance: .; v_gene: TRBV6-5; j_gene: TRBJ2-5; d_gene: TRBD2; CDR3nt: TGTGCCAGCAGTGGGACCTCCGGGACTAGCGTCGAGACCCAGTACTTC; CDR3aa: CASSGTSGTSVETQYF
abundance: few; v_gene: TRBV19; j_gene: TRBJ2-2; d_gene: TRBD2; CDR3nt: TGTGCCAGTAATAAACGGACTAGCGCCTCGAACACCGGGGAGCTGTTTTTT; CDR3aa: CASNKRTSASNTGELFF
abundance: few; v_gene: TRBV27; j_gene: TRBJ1-1; d_gene: .; CDR3nt: TGTGCCAGCAGTTTTGCGCAGTACACTGAAGCTTTCTTT; CDR3aa: CASSFAQYTEAFF
abundance: medium-sized; v_gene: TRBV6-2/TRBV6-3; j_gene: TRBJ1-4; d_gene: .; CDR3nt: TGTGCCAGCAGTTCCTCCCGGGAAAAACTGTTTTTT; CDR3aa: CASSSSREKLFF
abundance: .; v_gene: TRBV6-1; j_gene: TRBJ2-1; d_gene: .; CDR3nt: TGTGCCAGCAGTGAAATGGCAGGGAGTGACAATGAGCAGTTCTTC; CDR3aa: CASSEMAGSDNEQFF
abundance: .; v_gene: TRBV7-9; j_gene: TRBJ2-7; d_gene: .; CDR3nt: TGTGCCAGCAGCTTAAGGGCCAGGGTTAGCGACGAGCAGTACTTC; CDR3aa: CASSLRARVSDEQYF
abundance: .; v_gene: TRBV7-6; j_gene: TRBJ1-5; d_gene: .; CDR3nt: TGTGCCAGCAGCCTTTCAGACGGACAGACGAATCAGCCCCAGCATTTT; CDR3aa: CASSLSDGQTNQPQHF
abundance: few; v_gene: TRBV6-2/TRBV6-3; j_gene: TRBJ1-2; d_gene: .; CDR3nt: TGTGCCAGCAGCATAACAGATGGCTACACCTTC; CDR3aa: CASSITDGYTF
abundance: many; v_gene: TRBV7-6; j_gene: TRBJ2-7; d_gene: .; CDR3nt: TGTGCCAGCAGCCCAGTCCTCGGGGGGCCGACTCTGTACGAGCAGTACTTC; CDR3aa: CASSPVLGGPTLYEQYF
abundance: medium-sized; v_gene: TRBV6-2/TRBV6-3; j_gene: TRBJ2-2; d_gene: .; CDR3nt: TGTGCCAGCAGTTACGGGCTAGAGACCGGGGAGCTGTTTTTT; CDR3aa: CASSYGLETGELFF
abundance: few; v_gene: TRBV7-9; j_gene: TRBJ2-7; d_gene: .; CDR3nt: TGTGCCAGCAGCCCCAGGGGGCGGGGGGGATATTACGAGCAGTACTTC; CDR3aa: CASSPRGRGGYYEQYF
abundance: .; v_gene: TRBV20-1; j_gene: TRBJ2-1; d_gene: .; CDR3nt: TGCAGTGCTGGGCTGTACAATGAGCAGTTCTTC; CDR3aa: CSAGLYNEQFF
abundance: .; v_gene: TRBV19; j_gene: TRBJ1-1; d_gene: .; CDR3nt: TGTGCCAGTAGTATATCTCAGTTGAACACTGAAGCTTTCTTT; CDR3aa: CASSISQLNTEAFF
abundance: medium-sized; v_gene: TRBV5-4; j_gene: TRBJ2-3; d_gene: TRBD2; CDR3nt: TGTGCCAGCAGCTTGCGCGGGAGGGGCCGGGGAGATACGCAGTATTTT; CDR3aa: CASSLRGRGRGDTQYF
abundance: .; v_gene: TRBV4-1; j_gene: TRBJ2-1; d_gene: TRBD2; CDR3nt: TGCGCCAGCAGCCGAGGTAGCGGGGGTTACAATGAGCAGTTCTTC; CDR3aa: CASSRGSGGYNEQFF